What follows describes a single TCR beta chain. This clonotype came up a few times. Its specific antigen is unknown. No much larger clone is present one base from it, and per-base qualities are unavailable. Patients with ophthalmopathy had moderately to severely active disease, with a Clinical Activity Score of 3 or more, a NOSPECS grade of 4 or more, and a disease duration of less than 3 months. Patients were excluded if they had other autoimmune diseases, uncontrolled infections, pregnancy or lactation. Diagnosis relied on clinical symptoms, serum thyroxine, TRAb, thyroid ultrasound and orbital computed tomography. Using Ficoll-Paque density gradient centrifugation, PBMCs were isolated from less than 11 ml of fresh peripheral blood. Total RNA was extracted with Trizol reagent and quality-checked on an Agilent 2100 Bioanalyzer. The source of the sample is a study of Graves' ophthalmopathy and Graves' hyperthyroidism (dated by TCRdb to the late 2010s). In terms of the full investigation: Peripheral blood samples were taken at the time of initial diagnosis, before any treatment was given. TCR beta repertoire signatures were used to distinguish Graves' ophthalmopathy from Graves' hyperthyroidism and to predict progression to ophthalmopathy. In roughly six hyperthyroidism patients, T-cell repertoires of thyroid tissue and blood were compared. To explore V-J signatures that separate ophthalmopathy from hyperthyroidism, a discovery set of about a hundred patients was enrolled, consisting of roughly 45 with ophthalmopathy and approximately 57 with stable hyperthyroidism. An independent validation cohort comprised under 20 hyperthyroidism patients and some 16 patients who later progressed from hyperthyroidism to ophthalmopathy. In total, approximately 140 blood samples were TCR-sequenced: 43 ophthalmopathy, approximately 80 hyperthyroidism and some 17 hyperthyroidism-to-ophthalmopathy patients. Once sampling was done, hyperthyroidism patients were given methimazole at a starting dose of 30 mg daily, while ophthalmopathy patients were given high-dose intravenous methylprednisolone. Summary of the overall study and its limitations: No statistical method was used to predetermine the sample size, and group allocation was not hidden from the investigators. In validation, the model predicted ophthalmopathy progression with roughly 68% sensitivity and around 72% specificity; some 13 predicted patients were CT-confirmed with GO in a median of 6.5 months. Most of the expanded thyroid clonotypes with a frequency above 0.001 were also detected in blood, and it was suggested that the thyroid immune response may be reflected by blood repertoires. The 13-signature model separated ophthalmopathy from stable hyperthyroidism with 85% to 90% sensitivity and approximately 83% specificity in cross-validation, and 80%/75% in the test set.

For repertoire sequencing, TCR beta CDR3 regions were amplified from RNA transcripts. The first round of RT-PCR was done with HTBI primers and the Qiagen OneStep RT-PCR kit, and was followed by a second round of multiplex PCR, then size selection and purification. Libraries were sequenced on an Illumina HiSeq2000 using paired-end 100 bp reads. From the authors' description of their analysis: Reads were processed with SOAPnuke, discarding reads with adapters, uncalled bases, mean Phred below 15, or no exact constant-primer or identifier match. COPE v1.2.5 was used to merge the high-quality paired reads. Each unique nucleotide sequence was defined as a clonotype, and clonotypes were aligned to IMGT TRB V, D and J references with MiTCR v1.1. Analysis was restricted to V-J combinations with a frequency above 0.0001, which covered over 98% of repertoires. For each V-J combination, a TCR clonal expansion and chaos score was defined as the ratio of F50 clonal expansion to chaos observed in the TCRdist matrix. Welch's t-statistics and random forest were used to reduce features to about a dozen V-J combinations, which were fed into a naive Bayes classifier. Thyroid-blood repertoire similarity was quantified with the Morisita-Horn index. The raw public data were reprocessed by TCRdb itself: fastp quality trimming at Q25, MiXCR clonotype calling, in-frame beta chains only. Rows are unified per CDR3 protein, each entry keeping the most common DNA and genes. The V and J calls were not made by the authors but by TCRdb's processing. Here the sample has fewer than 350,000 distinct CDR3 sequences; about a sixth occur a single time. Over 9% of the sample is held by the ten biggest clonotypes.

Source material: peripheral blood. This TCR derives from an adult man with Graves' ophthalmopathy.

The CDR3 sequence is CASSITTGEWYEQYF. At the DNA level, the sequence is TGTGCCAGTAGTATTACAACGGGAGAATGGTACGAGCAGTACTTC. Here the chain combines TRBV19 and TRBJ2-7; the D gene is perhaps TRBD2, from 6 matching bases. The germline V gene (reference sequence) gives CDR1 as LNHDA and CDR2 as SQIVND. Relative to germline, V is 3 bases shorter and J is 4 bases shorter, with 16 bases between their ends. The CDR3 runs 15 amino acids, cysteine and phenylalanine included. CDR3 DNA only is kept here, 45 bases in frame from base 1.